These 17 T cell receptor beta chains originate from one sample sequenced in a study of cytomegalovirus exposure and HLA in healthy donors. Primers: 60 Vbeta forward and 13 Jbeta reverse. The data were produced by immunoSEQ multiplex PCR, yet TCRdb's version contains in-frame clones alone and is incomplete. Among approximately 170,000 clones, more than 65% were seen once, and the ten largest hold about 1.5%. The sequencing sample was made of PBMCs. These receptors all stem from a male donor in good health and CMV-seronegative.

A few counts support this clone. CDR3 in amino acids: CASSARGNSYNEQFF. CDR3 DNA sequence: TGTGCCAGCAGCGCCAGGGGAAACTCCTACAATGAGCAGTTCTTC. J is TRBJ2-1 and V is TRBV9; TRBD1 is a possible D gene (6 bases). The CDR3 is made up of 15 amino acids. With 3 bases removed from V and 0 bases from J, the gap between germline ends came to 10 bases. The V gene's germline CDR1 is SGDLS and CDR2 YYNGEE.

The chain combines TRBV5-1 with TRBJ1-4, with D possibly being TRBD1 (5 bases). Germline CDR1 is SGHRS and CDR2 is YFSETQ. This CDR3 has 13 amino acids. V was shortened by 0 bases and J by 7 bases, with 7 bases between the two germline ends. The CDR3, as DNA: TGCGCCAGCAGCTTGGGTAGGGGTGAAAAACTGTTTTTT. As protein: CASSLGRGEKLFF.

As to this clone: Compared with germline, one end of the junction differs, possibly owing to a read error. The V and J genes are TRBV7-9 and TRBJ2-1; D possibly corresponds to TRBD2 (6 bases). CDR3 length: 16 amino acids. CDR1 and CDR2 from the germline V gene are SEHNR and FQNEAQ (reference sequence). CDR3 region: CSSSPGFGSSYNEQFF. As DNA, the CDR3 is TGTTCCAGCAGCCCCGGCTTCGGGAGCTCCTACAATGAGCAGTTCTTC. The variable domain in full, completed from reference TRBV7-9 and TRBJ2-1, reads DTGVSQNPRHKITKRGQNVTFRCDPISEHNRLYWYRQTLGQGPEFLTYFQNEAQLEKSRLLSDRFSAERPKGSFSTLEIQRTEQGDSAMYLCSSSPGFGSSYNEQFFGPGTRLTVL.

The chain joins TRBV19 to TRBJ1-3; TRBD1 is a possible D gene (5 bases). From germline, CDR1 is LNHDA and CDR2 SQIVND (reference sequence). The V gene lost 7 bases and the J gene lost 0 bases, with 10 bases spanning the gap. This CDR3 has 14 residues. The CDR3 spells CASITQGSGNTIYF. The CDR3 DNA reads as TGTGCCAGTATTACCCAGGGCTCTGGAAACACCATATATTTT.

The chain has TRBV10-1 and TRBJ2-3, with 7 bases fitting TRBD1. V shed 3 bases, J shed 2 bases, and the junction held 5 bases outside the gene matches. This CDR3 contains 15 residues. Germline V gene data show CDR1 as WNHNN and CDR2 as SYGVQD (reference sequence). The CDR3 nucleotides are TGCGCCAGCAGTGAAACCGGGACAGCCACAGATACGCAGTATTTT. This gives the protein CASSETGTATDTQYF.

This CDR3 is CAWSDSSSYGYTF. The CDR3 DNA is TGTGCCTGGAGTGACAGTTCAAGCTATGGCTACACCTTC. V is TRBV30 and J is TRBJ1-2, with D unresolved. V lost 1 base and J 4 bases, leaving 10 bases between the germline ends. Germline V gene data show CDR1 as GTSNPN and CDR2 as SVGIG (reference sequence). This CDR3 region has 13 residues. The complete variable domain, with remaining parts taken from reference TRBV30 and TRBJ1-2, reads SQTIHQWPATLVQPVGSPLSLECTVEGTSNPNLYWYRQAAGRGLQLLFYSVGIGQISSEVPQNLSASRPQDRQFILSSKKLLLSDSGFYLCAWSDSSSYGYTFGSGTRLTVV.

This chain connects TRBV7-8 to TRBJ2-3; 8 bases agree with TRBD2. The junction had 7 bases not matched to a gene; V was cut back by 3 bases and J by 5 bases. Germline CDR1 is SGHVS and CDR2 is FQNEAQ. This CDR3 has 15 residues. Here the CDR3 reads CASSLTSVFGDTQYF. DNA of the CDR3: TGTGCCAGCAGCTTGACTAGCGTCTTTGGAGATACGCAGTATTTT.

The gene calls are TRBV10-1 and TRBJ2-1, with 7 positions matching TRBD1. The CDR3 is 13 residues long. Looked up from germline, CDR1 is WNHNN and CDR2 is SYGVQD (reference sequence). Trimming cost V 7 bases and J 5 bases; bases outside gene matches: 5. The CDR3 reads CASTGTVNNEQFF. DNA for the CDR3: TGCGCCAGCACCGGGACAGTCAACAATGAGCAGTTCTTC.

Turning to this clone: The sample has other DNA sequences that encode this CDR3 too. The chain carries TRBV6-1 and TRBJ2-3; 7 bases are shared with TRBD2. Germline V gene lookup returns CDR1 MNHNS and CDR2 SASEGT. CDR3 size: 12 residues. Trimming cost V 9 bases and J 0 bases; bases outside gene matches: 0. The CDR3 DNA sequence: TGTGCCAGTAGCGGGAGCACAGATACGCAGTATTTT. This encodes CASSGSTDTQYF.

CDR3 sequence: CASSSGGGRTEAFF. The CDR3 region has the DNA TGTGCCAGCAGCTCAGGTGGGGGCAGGACTGAAGCTTTCTTT. The chain carries TRBV11-3 and TRBJ1-1, with D tentatively TRBD1 (6 bases). The CDR3 spans 14 residues. Looked up from germline, CDR1 is SGHNT and CDR2 is YENEEA. V lost 4 bases and J lost 5, with 14 bases in between.

The chain has TRBV27 and TRBJ1-5; 8 bases line up with TRBD1. Germline CDR1 is MNHEY and CDR2 is SMNVEV (reference sequence). With 2 bases clipped from V and 0 bases from J, the junction kept 9 bases outside the gene matches. The CDR3 is 18 amino acids. Here the CDR3 reads CASSLVFSGGRSNQPQHF. CDR3 coding DNA: TGTGCCAGCAGTTTAGTGTTTTCAGGGGGCCGTAGCAATCAGCCCCAGCATTTT.

The chain carries TRBV7-9 and TRBJ1-1, with 7 bases aligning to TRBD1. V dropped 6 bases and J dropped 3; count of bases not matched to a gene: 10. The CDR3 spans 15 residues. CDR1 and CDR2 (germline): SEHNR, FQNEAQ (reference sequence). The CDR3 reads CASSDKQGSYTEAFF. CDR3 in DNA: TGTGCCAGCAGTGATAAACAGGGGAGTTACACTGAAGCTTTCTTT.

V is TRBV6-6 and J is TRBJ2-3, with D possibly being TRBD2 (7 bases). CDR3 length: 14 residues. Trimming took 6 bases from V and 0 from J, leaving 10 bases between them. Germline CDR1 MNHNY, CDR2 SVGAGI (reference sequence). CDR3 in DNA: TGTGCCAGCAGAACGGGGGGCAGCACAGATACGCAGTATTTT. It is translated as CASRTGGSTDTQYF.

A few counts support this clone. The chain couples TRBV7-2 to TRBJ2-5, with 12 bases fitting TRBD2. CDR1 and CDR2 from the germline V gene are SGHTA and FQGNSA. Losses at the gene ends were 5 bases for V and 4 bases for J; bases not matched to a gene: 8. The CDR3 runs to 16 residues. The CDR3 here is CASSKTSGSGRETQYF. The CDR3 nucleotides are TGTGCCAGCAGCAAGACTAGCGGGAGTGGGAGAGAGACCCAGTACTTC. Full variable domain (outside the CDR3, taken from reference TRBV7-2 and TRBJ2-5): GAGVSQSPSNKVTEKGKDVELRCDPISGHTALYWYRQSLGQGLEFLIYFQGNSAPDKSGLPSDRFSAERTGGSVSTLTIQRTQQEDSAVYLCASSKTSGSGRETQYFGPGTRLLVL.

This clone appeared a few times. The rearrangement joins TRBV5-1 to TRBJ2-5; 11 bases align to TRBD1. The V segment lost 4 bases and the J segment 5 bases; nucleotides outside the gene matches: 19. CDR3 size: 19 residues. CDR1 SGHRS and CDR2 YFSETQ come from the germline V gene. The CDR3, as DNA: TGCGCCAGCAGCGGCCACCGGGACAGGGGGTTTGGTGAGTTGGAGACCCAGTACTTC. Translating it yields CASSGHRDRGFGELETQYF.

This clone was counted a single time. The chain uses TRBV19 and TRBJ1-5, with a tentative D call TRBD1 (6 bases). Per the germline V gene, CDR1 is LNHDA and CDR2 is SQIVND (reference sequence). V dropped 4 bases and J dropped 2 bases, with 15 bases sitting between them. This CDR3 has 16 amino acids. The CDR3 loop reads CASSKTSGAGNQPQHF. CDR3 sequence (DNA): TGTGCCAGTAGTAAAACGTCAGGGGCCGGCAATCAGCCCCAGCATTTT.

This clone was seen just once. The chain employs TRBV28 and TRBJ2-7; TRBD1 matches at 9 bases. The trim removed 3 bases at V and 3 bases at J, leaving 3 bases unmatched. The CDR3 consists of 14 residues. CDR1 MDHEN and CDR2 SYDVKM come from the germline V gene. As DNA, the CDR3 is TGTGCCAGCAGTTTTGCGGACAGGGGCTACGAGCAGTACTTC. This gives the protein CASSFADRGYEQYF.